This T cell receptor (beta chain) is from a study of T cells in localized non-small cell lung cancer. Worth noting for this clone: What it binds is not known.

Germline CDR1 and CDR2: MNHNS and SASEGT. This CDR3 region has 13 residues. The V segment lost 6 bases and the J segment 5 bases; nucleotides outside the gene matches: 6. The protocol was immunoSEQ multiplex PCR, while the TCRdb copy is restricted to in-frame clones and leaves out a portion. The sample has around 140,000 clones; roughly 90% are singletons. Study-wide findings and caveats: Sequencing involved a lone tumor region, leaving heterogeneity possible. Uninvolved nearby lung showed the greatest T cell clonality, exceeding that found in tumor.

The sequence was collected from a female donor older than 55 with stage I lung adenocarcinoma. The sample consisted of peripheral blood, taken before any cancer treatment. The chain couples TRBV6-1 to TRBJ1-1; 7 bases map to TRBD1. The CDR3 coding sequence is TGTGCCAGCAGAAGACAGGGATGGACTGAAGCTTTCTTT. This translates into CASRRQGWTEAFF.